One and the same sample provided the 11 T cell receptor beta chains below, sequenced in a study of T cell changes during pregnancy in multiple sclerosis. The protocol was immunoSEQ multiplex PCR, while the TCRdb copy is restricted to in-frame clones and leaves out a portion. Altogether more than 85,000 clones are present, around 93% being singletons, with the ten largest covering around 1.4%. Sample: peripheral blood, taken in the third trimester of pregnancy. These receptors were obtained from a female donor in good health, enrolled as a control in a pregnancy study.

J is TRBJ1-1 and V is TRBV20-1; TRBD1 is a possible D gene (5 bases). In germline, CDR1 is DFQATT, CDR2 SNEGSKA (reference sequence). The CDR3 has 11 residues. V lost 8 bases and J lost 5, with 12 bases in between. The CDR3 sequence: CSSSRGTEAFF. The DNA for the CDR3 is TGCAGTTCTTCCCGGGGGACTGAAGCTTTCTTT.

The chain couples TRBV5-1 to TRBJ2-3; 12 nucleotides align to TRBD2. With V trimmed by 2 bases and J by 2 bases, 6 bases remained unmatched. Germline V lookup: CDR1 SGHRS, CDR2 YFSETQ. The CDR3 totals 17 residues. The CDR3 loop reads CASSFIGTSGFTDTQYF. The CDR3 nucleotides read TGCGCCAGCAGCTTTATTGGGACTAGCGGGTTCACAGATACGCAGTATTTT.

The CDR3 is CASSQDMTVSEAFF. Written as DNA, the CDR3 is TGCGCCAGCAGCCAAGATATGACAGTATCTGAAGCTTTCTTT. This rearrangement joins TRBV4-1 to TRBJ1-1; D is perhaps TRBD1 (5 bases). This CDR3 is built from 14 residues. Trimming left V 0 bases short and J 6 bases short, with 11 bases between. Germline loops: CDR1 MGHRA, CDR2 YSYEKL.

The V call is TRBV13, the J call TRBJ1-1, with 7 bases identical to TRBD1. With V trimmed by 5 bases and J by 4 bases, 7 bases remained unmatched. The CDR3 sequence is 14 residues long. In germline, CDR1 is PRHDT, CDR2 FYEKMQ (reference sequence). The CDR3 region is CASSKTGPFTEAFF. Here the CDR3 DNA reads TGTGCCAGCAGCAAGACAGGGCCCTTCACTGAAGCTTTCTTT.

The rearrangement links TRBV10-3 to TRBJ2-1; TRBD2 matches 9 bases. Germline CDR1 ENHRY, CDR2 SYGVKD. The J segment lost 0 bases and the V segment lost 2 bases, leaving 8 bases of the junction unmatched. The CDR3 loop spans 18 amino acids. The CDR3 DNA reads as TGTGCCATCAGTGAGGTCCGGGGTAGCGGGGGCTCCTACAATGAGCAGTTCTTC. Amino acids: CAISEVRGSGGSYNEQFF.

The chain links TRBV5-1 to TRBJ1-1; 9 nucleotides line up with TRBD1. The CDR3 consists of 15 residues. Per germline, CDR1 SGHRS and CDR2 YFSETQ. J gave up 7 bases and V 3 bases, and 10 bases lay outside the gene matches. The CDR3: CASSWTGQGKGEAFF. DNA of the CDR3: TGCGCCAGCAGCTGGACAGGACAGGGGAAAGGTGAAGCTTTCTTT.

This chain joins TRBV20-1 and TRBJ1-2; the D gene is possibly TRBD1 (5 bases). The V end was cut by 5 bases, the J end by 6 bases, with 10 bases between. CDR3 size: 11 residues. Per germline, CDR1 DFQATT and CDR2 SNEGSKA (reference sequence). CDR3 nucleotides: TGCAGTGCTTTCGGACATAATGGCTACACCTTC. Translation gives CSAFGHNGYTF.

This clone showed up just once. This chain joins TRBV28 and TRBJ2-6; D perhaps matches TRBD1 (6 bases). The CDR3 is 15 residues long. Trimming cost V 5 bases and J 4 bases, with 12 bases left between them. Germline CDR1 reads MDHEN; CDR2 reads SYDVKM. CDR3 residues: CASSLLTGGANVLTF. The CDR3 DNA follows: TGTGCCAGCAGTCTACTGACAGGAGGGGCCAACGTCCTGACTTTC.

The V and J genes are TRBV13 and TRBJ2-7; TRBD2 aligns across 7 bases. Germline V lookup: CDR1 PRHDT, CDR2 FYEKMQ (reference sequence). V lost 5 bases, J lost 4 bases, and 8 bases stayed unmatched. This CDR3 region has 14 residues. CDR3 protein: CASSPTRGGYEQYF. The DNA for the CDR3 is TGTGCCAGCAGCCCAACTCGCGGGGGATACGAGCAGTACTTC.

The chain couples TRBV11-3 to TRBJ2-5; 9 bases are a match to TRBD2. The germline gives CDR1 SGHNT, CDR2 YENEEA. This CDR3 is 14 amino acids long. Unmatched junction bases numbered 3, after V lost 5 bases and J lost 2 bases. In DNA form, the CDR3 reads TGTGCCAGCAGCCCTAGCGGGGTGCAAGAGACCCAGTACTTC. Protein sequence: CASSPSGVQETQYF.

A few counts support this clone. The V call is TRBV25-1, the J call TRBJ1-2; no firm D call. Germline-derived CDR1 and CDR2 are MGHDK and SYGVNS. The CDR3 spans 13 residues. Trimming removed 3 bases at V and 3 bases at J, with 8 bases between. The CDR3 loop is CASSESGYYGYTF. The CDR3 coding sequence is TGTGCCAGCAGTGAGTCAGGCTACTATGGCTACACCTTC.